This note documents a single TCR beta chain sequence. Per the authors' pipeline: Reference gene primer amplification yielded estimated nucleated cell counts. Sequencing used immunoSEQ multiplex PCR; TCRdb keeps in-frame clones, though not all of them. V and J calls and clone size are given by that table; D and trimming were obtained from the DNA. The repertoire consists of about 230,000 clones, with roughly 82% occurring once and the leading ten covering approximately 1.5%. The germline V gene encodes CDR1 SNHLY and CDR2 FYNNEI. Trimming took off 7 bases at V and 8 bases at J, with 11 bases between the two ends. This CDR3 region has 11 residues. The source of the sample is a study of blood T cell repertoires in COVID-19. Across the study: Acute and convalescent COVID-19 samples came from the United States, Italy and Spain. Sources were T cells, B-cell-depleted T cells, or PBMCs; the material itself was cDNA or gDNA.

This chain connects TRBV2 to TRBJ1-2; D is unresolved. Specimen: peripheral blood. The source of this sequence is a woman aged 40 to 49 who had recovered from COVID-19. The CDR3 DNA follows: TGTGCCAGCAAGTTATCGGTGGGCTACACCTTC. This codes for CASKLSVGYTF.